This T cell receptor (beta chain) was documented in a study of radiation and T cells in renal cell carcinoma. Germline values: CDR1 LNHDA, CDR2 SQIVND (reference sequence). With 5 bases clipped from V and 7 bases from J, the junction kept 3 bases outside the gene matches. This CDR3 contains 14 residues. Using immunoSEQ multiplex PCR, the repertoire was profiled, and TCRdb retains in-frame clones only, with some absent. The data show roughly 130,000 clones, 70% to 90% seen once. Described time point: blood 2 weeks post-SBRT. Stated treatment: 15 Gy SBRT to primary tumor, nephrectomy 4 weeks later. The TCR was taken from a woman aged 55-75 years with renal cell carcinoma. The source material was blood, sampled from a patient whose treatment included radiotherapy and nephrectomy. The rearrangement joins TRBV19 to TRBJ2-5; TRBD2 matches at 14 bases. In DNA form, the CDR3 reads TGTGCCAGTAGTCCAGGACTAGCGGGGGGGACCCAGTACTTC. Amino acids: CASSPGLAGGTQYF.